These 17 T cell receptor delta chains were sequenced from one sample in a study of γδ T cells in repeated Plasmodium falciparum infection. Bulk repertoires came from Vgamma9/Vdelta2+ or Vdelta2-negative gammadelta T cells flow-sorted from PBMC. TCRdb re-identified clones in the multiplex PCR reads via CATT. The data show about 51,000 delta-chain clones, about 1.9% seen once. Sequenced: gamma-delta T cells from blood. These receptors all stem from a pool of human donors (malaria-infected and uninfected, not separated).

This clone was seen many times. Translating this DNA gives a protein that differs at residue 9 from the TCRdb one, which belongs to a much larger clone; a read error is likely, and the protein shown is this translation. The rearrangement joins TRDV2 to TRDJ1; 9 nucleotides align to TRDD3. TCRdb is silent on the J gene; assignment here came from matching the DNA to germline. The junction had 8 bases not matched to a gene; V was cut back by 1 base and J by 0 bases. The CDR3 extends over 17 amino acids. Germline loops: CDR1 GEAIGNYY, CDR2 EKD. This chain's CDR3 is CACDTLGDASYTDKLIF. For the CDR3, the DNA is TGTGCCTGTGACACTCTGGGGGATGCTTCGTACACCGATAAACTCATCTTT.

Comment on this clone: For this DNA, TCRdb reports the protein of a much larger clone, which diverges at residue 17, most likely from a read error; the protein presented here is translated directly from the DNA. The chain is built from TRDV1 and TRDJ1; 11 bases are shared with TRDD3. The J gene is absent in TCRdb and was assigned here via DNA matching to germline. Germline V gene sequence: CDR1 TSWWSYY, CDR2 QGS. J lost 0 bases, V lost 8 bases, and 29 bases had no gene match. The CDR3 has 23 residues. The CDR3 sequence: CALSFLLFPSVLGDINHTDKLIF. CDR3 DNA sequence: TGTGCTCTTAGCTTCCTATTATTTCCATCGGTACTGGGGGATATCAACCACACCGATAAACTCATCTTT.

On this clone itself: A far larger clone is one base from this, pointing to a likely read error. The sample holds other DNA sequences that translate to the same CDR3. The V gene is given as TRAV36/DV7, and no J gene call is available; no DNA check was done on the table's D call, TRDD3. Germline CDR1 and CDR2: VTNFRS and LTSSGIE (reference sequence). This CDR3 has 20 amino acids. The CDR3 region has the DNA TGTGCTGTGGAGGTACTGGGGACGCCATTACGCTCCTGGGACACCCGACAAATGTTTTTC. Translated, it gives CAVEVLGTPLRSWDTRQMFF.

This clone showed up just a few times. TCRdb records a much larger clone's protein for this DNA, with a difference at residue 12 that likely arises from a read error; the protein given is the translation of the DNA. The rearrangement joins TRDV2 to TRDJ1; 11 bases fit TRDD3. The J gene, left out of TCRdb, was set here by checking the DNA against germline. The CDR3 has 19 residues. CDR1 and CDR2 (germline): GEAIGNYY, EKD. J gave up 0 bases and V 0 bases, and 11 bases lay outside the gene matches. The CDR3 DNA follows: TGTGCCTGTGACACCGTAGGTGGGGGATACGTGAGGTACACCGATAAACTCATCTTT. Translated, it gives CACDTVGGGYVRYTDKLIF.

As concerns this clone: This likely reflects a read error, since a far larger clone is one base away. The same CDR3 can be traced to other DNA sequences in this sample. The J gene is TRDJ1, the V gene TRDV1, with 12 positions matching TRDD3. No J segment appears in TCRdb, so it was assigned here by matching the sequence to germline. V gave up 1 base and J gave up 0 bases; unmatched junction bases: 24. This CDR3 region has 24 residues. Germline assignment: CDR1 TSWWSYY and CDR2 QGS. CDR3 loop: CALGEPPRPFLLYWGIPYTDKLIF. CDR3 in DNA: TGTGCTCTTGGGGAACCCCCCAGACCCTTCCTCTTATACTGGGGGATACCGTACACCGATAAACTCATCTTT.

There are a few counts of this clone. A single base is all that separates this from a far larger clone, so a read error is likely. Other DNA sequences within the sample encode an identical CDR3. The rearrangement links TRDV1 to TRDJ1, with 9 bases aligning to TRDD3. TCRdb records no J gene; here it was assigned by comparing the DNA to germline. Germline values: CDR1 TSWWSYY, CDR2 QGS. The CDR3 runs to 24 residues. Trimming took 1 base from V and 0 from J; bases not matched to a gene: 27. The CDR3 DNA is TGTGCTCTTGGGGAACGGGTCTGCCATGCTCGTAGGGGGATACTTCTTTTGTACACCGATAAACTCATCTTT. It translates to CALGERVCHARRGILLLYTDKLIF.

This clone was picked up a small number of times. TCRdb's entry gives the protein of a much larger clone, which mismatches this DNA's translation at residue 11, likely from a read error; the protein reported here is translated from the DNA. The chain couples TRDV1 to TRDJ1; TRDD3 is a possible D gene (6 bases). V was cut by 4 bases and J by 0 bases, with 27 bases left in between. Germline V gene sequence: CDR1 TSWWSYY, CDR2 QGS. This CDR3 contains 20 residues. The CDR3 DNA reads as TGTGCTCTTGGGGGCGGCTTCCCGTACTGGGTGATGACGTACACCGATAAACTCATCTTT. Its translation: CALGGGFPYWVMTYTDKLIF.

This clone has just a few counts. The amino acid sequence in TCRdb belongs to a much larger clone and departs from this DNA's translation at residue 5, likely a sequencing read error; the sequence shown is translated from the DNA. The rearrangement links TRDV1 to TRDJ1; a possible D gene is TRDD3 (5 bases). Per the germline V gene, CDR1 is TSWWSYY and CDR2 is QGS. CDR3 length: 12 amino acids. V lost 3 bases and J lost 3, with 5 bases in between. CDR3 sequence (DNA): TGTGCTCTTGGGGAGGGGGCCGATAAACTCATCTTT. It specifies CALGEGADKLIF.

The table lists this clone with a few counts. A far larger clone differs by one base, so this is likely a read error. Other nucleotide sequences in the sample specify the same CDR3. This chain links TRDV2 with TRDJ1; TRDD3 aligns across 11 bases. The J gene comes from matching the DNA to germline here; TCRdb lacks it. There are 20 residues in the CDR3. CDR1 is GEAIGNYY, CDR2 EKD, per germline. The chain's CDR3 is CACDLLVGDTEDRGTDKLIF. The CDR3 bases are TGCGCCTGCGATCTGCTGGTGGGGGATACGGAAGATCGAGGCACCGATAAACTCATCTTT.

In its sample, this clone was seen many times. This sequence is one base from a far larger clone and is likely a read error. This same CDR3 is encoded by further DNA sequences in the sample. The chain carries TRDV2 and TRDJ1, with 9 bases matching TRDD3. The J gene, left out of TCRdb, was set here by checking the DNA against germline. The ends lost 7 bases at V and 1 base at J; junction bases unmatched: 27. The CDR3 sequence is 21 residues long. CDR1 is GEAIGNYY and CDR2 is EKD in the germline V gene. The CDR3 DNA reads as TGTGCCTGCGACCCGCTGGCCTTCCACACTGGGGATACGGGGTCCACCGATAAACTCATCTTT. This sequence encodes CACDPLAFHTGDTGSTDKLIF.

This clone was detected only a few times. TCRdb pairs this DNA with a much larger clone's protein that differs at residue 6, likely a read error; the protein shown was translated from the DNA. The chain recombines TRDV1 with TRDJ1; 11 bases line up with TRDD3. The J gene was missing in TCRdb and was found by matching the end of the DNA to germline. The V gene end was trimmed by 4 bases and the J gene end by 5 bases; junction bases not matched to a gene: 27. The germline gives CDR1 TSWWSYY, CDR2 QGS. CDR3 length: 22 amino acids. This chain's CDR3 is CALGGSGLPTYWGISGEDKLIF. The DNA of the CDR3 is TGTGCTCTTGGGGGTTCAGGACTTCCTACGTACTGGGGGATAAGCGGGGAGGATAAACTCATCTTT.

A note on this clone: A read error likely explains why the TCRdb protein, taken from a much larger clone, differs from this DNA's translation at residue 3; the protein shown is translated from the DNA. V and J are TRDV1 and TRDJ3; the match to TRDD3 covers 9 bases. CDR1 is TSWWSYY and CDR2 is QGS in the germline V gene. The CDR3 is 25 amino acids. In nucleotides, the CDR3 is TGTGCTGTTGGGGTCCGGCGGGAAGTAGGGGTACTGGGGGAGCGGAGCTCCTGGGACACCCGACAGATGTTTTTC. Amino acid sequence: CAVGVRREVGVLGERSSWDTRQMFF.

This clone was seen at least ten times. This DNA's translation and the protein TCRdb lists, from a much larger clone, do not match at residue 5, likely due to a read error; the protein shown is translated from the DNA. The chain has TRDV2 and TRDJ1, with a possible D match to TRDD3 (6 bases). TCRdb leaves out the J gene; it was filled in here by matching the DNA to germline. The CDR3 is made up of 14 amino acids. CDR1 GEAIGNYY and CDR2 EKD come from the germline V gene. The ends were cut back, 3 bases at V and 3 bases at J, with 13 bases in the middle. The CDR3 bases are TGTGCCTGTGACGCCATAGGGGATGCCGATAAACTCATCTTT. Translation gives CACDAIGDADKLIF.

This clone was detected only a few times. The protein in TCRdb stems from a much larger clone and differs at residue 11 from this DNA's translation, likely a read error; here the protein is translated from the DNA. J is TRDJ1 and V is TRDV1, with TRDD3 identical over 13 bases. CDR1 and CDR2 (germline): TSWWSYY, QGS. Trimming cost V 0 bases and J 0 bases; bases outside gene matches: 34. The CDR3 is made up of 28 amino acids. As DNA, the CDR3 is TGTGCTCTTGGGGAACTAATCCCCCCTGTAACTTCAACCTTAACTGGGGGATACGTCCCCCTGTACACCGATAAACTCATCTTT. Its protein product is CALGELIPPVTSTLTGGYVPLYTDKLIF.

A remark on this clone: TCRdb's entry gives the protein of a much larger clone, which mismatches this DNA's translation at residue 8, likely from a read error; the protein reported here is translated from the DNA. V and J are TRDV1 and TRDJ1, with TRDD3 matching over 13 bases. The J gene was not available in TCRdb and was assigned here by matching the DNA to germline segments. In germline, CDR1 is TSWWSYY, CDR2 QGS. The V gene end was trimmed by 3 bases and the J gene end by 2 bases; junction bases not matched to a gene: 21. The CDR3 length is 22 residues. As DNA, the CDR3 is TGTGCTCTTGGGGAGATTTCCCACTTGTACTGGGGGATACGTTCACCGACCGATAAACTCATCTTT. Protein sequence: CALGEISHLYWGIRSPTDKLIF.

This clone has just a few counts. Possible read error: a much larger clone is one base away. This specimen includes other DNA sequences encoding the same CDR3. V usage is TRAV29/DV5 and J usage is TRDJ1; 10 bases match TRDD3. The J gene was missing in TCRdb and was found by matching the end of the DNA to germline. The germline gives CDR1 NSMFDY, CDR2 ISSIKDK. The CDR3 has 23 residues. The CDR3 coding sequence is TGCGCAGCAAGCGGGGCCAGGGGAAGAGTACTGGGGGATTACCCCCGGGGGGCCGATAAACTCATCTTT. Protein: CAASGARGRVLGDYPRGADKLIF.

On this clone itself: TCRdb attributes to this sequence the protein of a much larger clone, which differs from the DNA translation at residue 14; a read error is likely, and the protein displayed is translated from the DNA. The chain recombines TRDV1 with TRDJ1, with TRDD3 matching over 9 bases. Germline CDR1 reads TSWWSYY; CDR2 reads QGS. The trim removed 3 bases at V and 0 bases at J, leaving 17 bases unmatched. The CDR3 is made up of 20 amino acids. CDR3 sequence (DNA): TGTGCTCTTGGGGATTACCCTGGTACCCGTACTGGGGGAGACACCGATAAACTCATCTTT. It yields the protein CALGDYPGTRTGGDTDKLIF.